The clone carrying this T cell receptor beta chain was detected only once. Its antigen is not known. The sample originates from a study of cytomegalovirus exposure and HLA in healthy donors. Study conclusions and caveats: Researchers reported from a later analysis that most CMV-associated TCR beta chains appeared HLA-restricted.

J gave up 2 bases and V 6 bases, and 2 bases lay outside the gene matches. The CDR3 is made up of 14 amino acids. CDR1 and CDR2 from the germline V gene are MNHEY and SVGAGI. Use of 60 Vbeta and 13 Jbeta primers characterized the PCR. Sequenced by immunoSEQ multiplex PCR; TCRdb stores in-frame clones only, minus some. Of about 150,000 clones listed, around 74% were seen once; the top ten hold about 2.8%. The V and J genes are TRBV6-5 and TRBJ2-5; 11 bases are shared with TRBD1. Sequencing was carried out using PBMCs. This clonotype was sampled from a man younger than 30 in good health and CMV-seronegative. The CDR3 nucleotides are TGTGCCAGCAGGGGGACAGGGGGGCAAGAGACCCAGTACTTC. This gives the protein CASRGTGGQETQYF.